These 7 T cell receptor beta chains were sequenced from one sample in a study of blood T cell repertoires in COVID-19. Measured with immunoSEQ multiplex PCR; TCRdb has only the in-frame clones, and not every one. Here the sample spans 200,000 to 250,000 clones, approximately 83% being singletons. The sequenced sample consisted of peripheral blood. These receptors came from a woman aged 45-60 years with acute or convalescent COVID-19.

Worth noting for this clone: Here the CDR3 omits its conserved ending phenylalanine or tryptophan, so a read error is the likely source. The DNA is left out, because the CDR3 cannot be placed on it with certainty; the CDR3 is given as TCRdb lists it. The J gene is TRBJ1-1, the V gene TRBV14; the D call TRBD1 from the table was never checked on the DNA. The CDR3 extends over 9 residues, inclusive of both ends. Germline CDR1 and CDR2: SGHDN and FVKESK. CDR3 loop: CASSQGRVL.

This clone appeared a single time. The chain carries TRBV4-1 and TRBJ2-7; 7 bases are shared with TRBD2. The CDR3 consists of 16 residues. The ends lost 4 bases at V and 2 bases at J; junction bases unmatched: 11. Germline CDR1 MGHRA, CDR2 YSYEKL. The CDR3 sequence: CASSLRREHYTYEQYF. CDR3 nucleotide sequence: TGCGCCAGCAGCCTAAGGCGGGAGCACTACACCTACGAGCAGTACTTC.

The V call is TRBV18, the J call TRBJ2-3, with TRBD1 matching 8 bases. Germline CDR1 and CDR2: KGHSH and LQKENI. CDR3 size: 15 residues. The J segment lost 4 bases and the V segment lost 3 bases, leaving 6 bases of the junction unmatched. The CDR3 here is CASSPRTGLSDTQYF. The CDR3 nucleotides are TGTGCCAGCTCACCGAGGACAGGGTTGTCAGATACGCAGTATTTT.

The CDR3 spells CAFSGRAGGYYGYTF. Written as DNA, the CDR3 is TGTGCCTTCTCAGGGCGAGCAGGGGGGTACTATGGCTACACCTTC. The chain has TRBV5-6 and TRBJ1-2; the match to TRBD1 covers 7 bases. Germline loops: CDR1 SGHDT, CDR2 YYEEEE. CDR3 length equals 15 residues. V trimming: 10 bases; J trimming: 3 bases; junction bases outside the gene matches: 15.

The rearrangement uses TRBV4-1 and TRBJ2-5; D not certain. Trimming removed 0 bases at V and 7 bases at J, with 6 bases between. The germline gives CDR1 MGHRA, CDR2 YSYEKL. The CDR3 is 12 residues long. CDR3 protein: CASSQEGRTQYF. CDR3 DNA sequence: TGCGCCAGCAGCCAAGAGGGCCGGACCCAGTACTTC.

The chain joins TRBV4-1 to TRBJ2-7, with 9 bases identical to TRBD1. V gave up 2 bases and J gave up 3 bases; unmatched junction bases: 14. The CDR3 is made up of 18 amino acids. From germline, CDR1 is MGHRA and CDR2 YSYEKL. The CDR3, as DNA: TGCGCCAGCAGCCAAAGATGGGACCCGGGACAGGGAAACTACGAGCAGTACTTC. Translated, it gives CASSQRWDPGQGNYEQYF.

This chain connects TRBV15 to TRBJ2-1, with TRBD2 identical over 8 bases. Losses at the gene ends were 8 bases for V and 9 bases for J; bases not matched to a gene: 12. Per germline, CDR1 LNHNV and CDR2 YYDKDF (reference sequence). There are 14 residues in the CDR3. The CDR3 DNA sequence: TGTGCCACCCAAGAGCGGGGGCGTTTAGGTGAGCAGTTCTTC. Amino acid sequence: CATQERGRLGEQFF.